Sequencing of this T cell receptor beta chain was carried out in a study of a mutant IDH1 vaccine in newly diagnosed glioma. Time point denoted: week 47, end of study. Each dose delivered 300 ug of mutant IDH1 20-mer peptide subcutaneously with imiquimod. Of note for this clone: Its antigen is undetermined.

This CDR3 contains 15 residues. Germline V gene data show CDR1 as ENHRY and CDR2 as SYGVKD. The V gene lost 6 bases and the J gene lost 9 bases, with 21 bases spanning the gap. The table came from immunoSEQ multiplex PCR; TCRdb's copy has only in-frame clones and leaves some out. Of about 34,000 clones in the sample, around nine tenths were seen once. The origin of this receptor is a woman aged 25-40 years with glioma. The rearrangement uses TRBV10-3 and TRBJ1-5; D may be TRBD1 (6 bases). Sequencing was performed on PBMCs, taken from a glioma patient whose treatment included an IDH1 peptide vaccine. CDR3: CAISEGLQGGRPQHF. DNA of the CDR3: TGTGCCATCAGCGAGGGTCTACAGGGTGGACGGCCCCAGCATTTT.